This entry features one T cell receptor beta chain sequence. Its antigen is not known. The sample originates from a study of identical twins. Study conclusions and caveats: Conclusions relied on cross-sectional statistical analysis, not following the same donors. Zero-insertion results could be subject to partial confounding by invariant MAIT and iNKT cells.

A template switching step contributed a universal primer site, while unique molecular identifiers were present in the cDNA. TCRdb processed the 5' RACE reads anew with MiXCR; each CDR3 protein has one entry. The sample has hundreds of thousands of distinct CDR3 sequences, about 14% seen once; the top ten hold around 9.5%. The CDR3 is 12 amino acids. The germline CDR1 and CDR2 sequences are DFQATT and SNEGSKA (reference sequence). V and J are TRBV20-1 and TRBJ1-2; TRBD1 agrees at 10 bases. Sequencing input: memory (CD45RO+) T cells sorted from blood. The receptor comes from a woman aged 18-30 years in good health. The CDR3: CNGQGDNYGYTF. DNA for the CDR3: TGCAACGGACAGGGGGATAACTATGGCTACACCTTC.